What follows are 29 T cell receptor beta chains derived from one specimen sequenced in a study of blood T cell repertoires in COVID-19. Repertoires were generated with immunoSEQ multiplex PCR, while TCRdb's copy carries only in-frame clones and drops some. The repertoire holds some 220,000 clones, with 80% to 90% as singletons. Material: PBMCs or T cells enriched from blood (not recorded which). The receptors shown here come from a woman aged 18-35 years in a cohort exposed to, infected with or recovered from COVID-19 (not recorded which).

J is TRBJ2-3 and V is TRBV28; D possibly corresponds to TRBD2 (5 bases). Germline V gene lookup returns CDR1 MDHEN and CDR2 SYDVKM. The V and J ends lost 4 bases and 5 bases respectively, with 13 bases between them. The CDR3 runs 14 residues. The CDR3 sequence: CASSSIGREDTQYF. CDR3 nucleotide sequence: TGTGCCAGCAGTTCTATCGGACGGGAAGATACGCAGTATTTT.

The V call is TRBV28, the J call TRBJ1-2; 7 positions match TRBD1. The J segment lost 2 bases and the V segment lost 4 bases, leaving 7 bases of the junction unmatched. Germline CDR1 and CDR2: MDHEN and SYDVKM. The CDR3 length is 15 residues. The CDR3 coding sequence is TGTGCCAGCAGTTGGGGGGACAGACTAAACTATGGCTACACCTTC. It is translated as CASSWGDRLNYGYTF.

The CDR3 DNA reads as TGCGCCAGCAGTGCAGGGACAGAACTCTATGGCTACACCTTC. Its translation is CASSAGTELYGYTF. The chain has TRBV10-1 and TRBJ1-2; 7 positions agree with TRBD1. The CDR3 spans 14 residues. With 4 bases clipped from V and 4 bases from J, the junction kept 6 bases outside the gene matches. CDR1 and CDR2 (germline): WNHNN, SYGVQD (reference sequence).

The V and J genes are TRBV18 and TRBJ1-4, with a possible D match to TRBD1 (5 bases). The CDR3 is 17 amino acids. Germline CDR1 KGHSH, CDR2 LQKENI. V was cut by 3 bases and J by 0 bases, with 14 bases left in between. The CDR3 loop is CASSPVRATATNEKLFF. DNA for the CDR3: TGTGCCAGCTCACCGGTCAGGGCGACGGCAACTAATGAAAAACTGTTTTTT.

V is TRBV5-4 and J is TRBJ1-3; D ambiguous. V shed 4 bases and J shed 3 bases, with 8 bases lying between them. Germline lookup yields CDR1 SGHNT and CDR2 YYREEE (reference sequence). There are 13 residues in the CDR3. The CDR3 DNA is TGTGCCAGCAGCAACGGGGTTGGAAACACCATATATTTT. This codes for CASSNGVGNTIYF.

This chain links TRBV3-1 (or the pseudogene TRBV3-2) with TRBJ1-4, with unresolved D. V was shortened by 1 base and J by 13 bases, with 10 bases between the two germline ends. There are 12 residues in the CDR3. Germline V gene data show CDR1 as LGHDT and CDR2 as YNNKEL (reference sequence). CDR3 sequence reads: CASSQGSGGLFF. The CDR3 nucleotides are TGTGCCAGCAGCCAAGGTTCTGGCGGACTGTTTTTT.

CDR3 in amino acids: CASSYSGTGAEQYF. The CDR3 DNA reads as TGCGCCAGCAGTTATTCCGGGACAGGGGCTGAGCAGTACTTC. The chain carries TRBV5-1 and TRBJ2-7, with 10 bases that match TRBD1. After removal of 5 bases from V and 7 bases from J, the junction contained 9 bases not matched to a gene. The germline V gene encodes CDR1 SGHRS and CDR2 YFSETQ. This CDR3 is 14 amino acids long.

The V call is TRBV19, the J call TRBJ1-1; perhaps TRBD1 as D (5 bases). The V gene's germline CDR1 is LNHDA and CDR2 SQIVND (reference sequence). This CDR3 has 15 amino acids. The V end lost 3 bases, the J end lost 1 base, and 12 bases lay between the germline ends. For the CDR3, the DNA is TGTGCCAGTAGTATCATGGGAGGGGCGAACACTGAAGCTTTCTTT. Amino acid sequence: CASSIMGGANTEAFF.

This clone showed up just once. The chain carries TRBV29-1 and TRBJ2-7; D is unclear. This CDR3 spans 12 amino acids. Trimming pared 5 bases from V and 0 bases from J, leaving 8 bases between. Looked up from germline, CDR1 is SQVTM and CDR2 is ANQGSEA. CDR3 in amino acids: CSVSRSSYEQYF. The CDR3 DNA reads TGCAGCGTTAGCAGGTCCTCCTACGAGCAGTACTTC.

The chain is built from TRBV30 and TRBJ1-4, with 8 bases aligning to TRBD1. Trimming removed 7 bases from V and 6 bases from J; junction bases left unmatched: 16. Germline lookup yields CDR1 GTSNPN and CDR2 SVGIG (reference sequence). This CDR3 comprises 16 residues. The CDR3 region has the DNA TGTGCCTCCCTGGGCAGGGGGCGGTTAAAGGATGAAAAACTGTTTTTT. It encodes CASLGRGRLKDEKLFF.

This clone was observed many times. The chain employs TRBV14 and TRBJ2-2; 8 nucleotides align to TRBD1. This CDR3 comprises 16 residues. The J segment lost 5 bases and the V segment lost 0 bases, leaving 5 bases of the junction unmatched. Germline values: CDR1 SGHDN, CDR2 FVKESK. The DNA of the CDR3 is TGTGCCAGCAGCCAAGACGTCAGGGGGCATACCGGGGAGCTGTTTTTT. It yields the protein CASSQDVRGHTGELFF.

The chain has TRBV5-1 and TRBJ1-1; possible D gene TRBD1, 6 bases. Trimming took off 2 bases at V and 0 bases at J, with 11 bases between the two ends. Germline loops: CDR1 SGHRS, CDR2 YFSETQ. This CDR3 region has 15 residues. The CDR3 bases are TGCGCCAGCAGCTTTGACAGGTCAATGAACACTGAAGCTTTCTTT. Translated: CASSFDRSMNTEAFF.

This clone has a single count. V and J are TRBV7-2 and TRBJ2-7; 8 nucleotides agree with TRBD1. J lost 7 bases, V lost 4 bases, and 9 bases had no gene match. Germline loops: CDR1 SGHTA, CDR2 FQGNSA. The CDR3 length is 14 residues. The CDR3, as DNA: TGTGCCAGCAGCTACCAGGGGGCTTCGGGAGAGCAGTACTTC. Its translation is CASSYQGASGEQYF.

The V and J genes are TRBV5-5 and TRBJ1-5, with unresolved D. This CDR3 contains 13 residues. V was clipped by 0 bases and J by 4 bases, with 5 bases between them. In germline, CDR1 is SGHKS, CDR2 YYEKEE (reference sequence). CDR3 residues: CASSLGQNQPQHF. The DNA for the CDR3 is TGTGCCAGCAGCTTGGGCCAGAATCAGCCCCAGCATTTT.

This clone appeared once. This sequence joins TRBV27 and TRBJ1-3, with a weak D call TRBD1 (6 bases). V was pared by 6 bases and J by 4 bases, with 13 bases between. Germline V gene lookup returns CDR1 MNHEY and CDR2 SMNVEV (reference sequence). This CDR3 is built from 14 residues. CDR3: CASSLTGQGNTIYF. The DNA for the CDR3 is TGTGCCAGCAGCCTAACAGGGCAGGGAAACACCATATATTTT.

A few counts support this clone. The CDR3 bases are TGCGCCAGCAGTGAGACTAGCGGGATAGGGGTTGAGCAGTTCTTC. This translates into CASSETSGIGVEQFF. The chain has TRBV10-1 and TRBJ2-1; 10 bases line up with TRBD2. CDR3 size: 15 residues. After removal of 2 bases from V and 9 bases from J, the junction contained 7 bases not matched to a gene. From germline, CDR1 is WNHNN and CDR2 SYGVQD (reference sequence).

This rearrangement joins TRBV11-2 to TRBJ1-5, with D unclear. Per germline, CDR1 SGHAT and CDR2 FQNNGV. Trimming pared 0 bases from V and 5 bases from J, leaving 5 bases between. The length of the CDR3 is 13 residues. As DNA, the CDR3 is TGTGCCAGCAGCTTAGAAAGAGATCAGCCCCAGCATTTT. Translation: CASSLERDQPQHF.

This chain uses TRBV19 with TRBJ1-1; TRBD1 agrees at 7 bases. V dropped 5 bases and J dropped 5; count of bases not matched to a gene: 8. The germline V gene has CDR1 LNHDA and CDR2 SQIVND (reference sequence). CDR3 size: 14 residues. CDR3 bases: TGTGCCAGTAGTCACCCGGACAGGCGGACTGAAGCTTTCTTT. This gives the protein CASSHPDRRTEAFF.

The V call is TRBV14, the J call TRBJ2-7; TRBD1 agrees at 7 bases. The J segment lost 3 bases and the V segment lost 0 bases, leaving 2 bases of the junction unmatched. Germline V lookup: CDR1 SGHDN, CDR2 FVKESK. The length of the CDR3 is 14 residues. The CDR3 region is CASSQDQGDYEQYF. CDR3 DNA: TGTGCCAGCAGCCAAGATCAGGGGGACTACGAGCAGTACTTC.

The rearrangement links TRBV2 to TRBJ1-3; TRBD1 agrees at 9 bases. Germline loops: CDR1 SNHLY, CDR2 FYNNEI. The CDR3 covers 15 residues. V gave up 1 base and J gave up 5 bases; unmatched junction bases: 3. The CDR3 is CASSEEGTGRNTIYF. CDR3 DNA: TGTGCCAGCAGTGAAGAGGGGACAGGGCGAAACACCATATATTTT.

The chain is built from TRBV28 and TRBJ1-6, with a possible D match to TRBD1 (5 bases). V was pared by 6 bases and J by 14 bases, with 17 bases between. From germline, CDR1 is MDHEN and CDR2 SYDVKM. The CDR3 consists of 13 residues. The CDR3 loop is CASRTGGGVSLHF. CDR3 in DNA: TGTGCCAGCAGAACAGGAGGAGGGGTGTCCCTCCACTTT.

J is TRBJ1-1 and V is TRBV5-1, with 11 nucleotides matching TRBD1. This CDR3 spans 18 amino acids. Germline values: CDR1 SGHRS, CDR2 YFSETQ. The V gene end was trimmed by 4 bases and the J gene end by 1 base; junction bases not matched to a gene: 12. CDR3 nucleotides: TGCGCCAGCAGCCCCCGTGGGACAGGGGGGGCTTCGAACACTGAAGCTTTCTTT. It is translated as CASSPRGTGGASNTEAFF.

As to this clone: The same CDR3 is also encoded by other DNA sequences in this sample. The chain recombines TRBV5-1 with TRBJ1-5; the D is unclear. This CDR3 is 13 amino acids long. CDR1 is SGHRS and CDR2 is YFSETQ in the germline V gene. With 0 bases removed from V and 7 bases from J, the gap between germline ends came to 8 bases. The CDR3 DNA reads TGCGCCAGCAGCTTGGGGGGAGACCAGCCCCAGCATTTT. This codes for CASSLGGDQPQHF.

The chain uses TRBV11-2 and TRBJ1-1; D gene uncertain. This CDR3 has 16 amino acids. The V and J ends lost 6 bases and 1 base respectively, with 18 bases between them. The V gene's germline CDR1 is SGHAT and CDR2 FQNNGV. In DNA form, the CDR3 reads TGTGCCAGCAGGGTTTCCATTGGACGGGAGAACACTGAAGCTTTCTTT. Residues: CASRVSIGRENTEAFF.

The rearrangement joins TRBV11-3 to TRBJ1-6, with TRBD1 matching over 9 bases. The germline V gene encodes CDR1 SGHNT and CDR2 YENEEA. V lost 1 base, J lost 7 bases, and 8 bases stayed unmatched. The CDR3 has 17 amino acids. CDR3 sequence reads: CASSLGGDRDSNSPLHF. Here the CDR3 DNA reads TGTGCCAGCAGCTTAGGCGGGGACAGGGATTCGAATTCACCCCTCCACTTT.

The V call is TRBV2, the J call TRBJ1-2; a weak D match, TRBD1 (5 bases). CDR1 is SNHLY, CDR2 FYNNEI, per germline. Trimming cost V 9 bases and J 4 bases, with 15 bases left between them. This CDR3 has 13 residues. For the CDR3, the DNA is TGTGCCAGTCAAGACAGCCCCAGCTATGGCTACACCTTC. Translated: CASQDSPSYGYTF.

The CDR3 protein is CASSLAPSDRDRYEQYF. For the CDR3, the DNA is TGTGCCAGCAGCTTAGCCCCTTCGGACAGGGATCGATACGAGCAGTACTTC. The chain employs TRBV11-3 and TRBJ2-7, with 8 bases identical to TRBD1. J lost 4 bases, V lost 1 base, and 12 bases had no gene match. CDR3 length: 17 amino acids. The germline V gene has CDR1 SGHNT and CDR2 YENEEA.

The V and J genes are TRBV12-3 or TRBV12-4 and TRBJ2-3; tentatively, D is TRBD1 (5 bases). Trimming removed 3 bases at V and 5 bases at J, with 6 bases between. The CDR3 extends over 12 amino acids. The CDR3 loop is CASSLTVDTQYF. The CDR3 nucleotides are TGTGCCAGCAGTTTGACAGTAGATACGCAGTATTTT.

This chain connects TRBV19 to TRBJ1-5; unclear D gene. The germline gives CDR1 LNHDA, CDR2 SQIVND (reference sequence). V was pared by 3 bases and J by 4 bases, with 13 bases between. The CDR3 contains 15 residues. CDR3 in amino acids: CASSIQSGENQPQHF. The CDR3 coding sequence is TGTGCCAGTAGTATTCAGTCAGGCGAGAATCAGCCCCAGCATTTT.